This TCR beta chain was sequenced in a study of T cells in Graves' hyperthyroidism and ophthalmopathy (dated 2019 in TCRdb). A note on the overall study: Peripheral blood samples were taken at initial diagnosis, before any treatment was given. TCR V-J signatures able to tell the groups apart were searched for in a discovery cohort of approximately 95 patients, of whom around 42 had Graves' ophthalmopathy and some 60 had stable Graves' hyperthyroidism. Prospective prediction of ophthalmopathy was tested in an independent validation cohort consisting of 18 hyperthyroidism patients and approximately 16 patients who later progressed to ophthalmopathy. The 75 to 100 discovery patients were randomly split 7:3 into training and test sets. In about 6 Graves' hyperthyroidism patients, the study also compared T-cell repertoires from thyroid tissue with T-cell repertoires from blood. Once sampling was done, hyperthyroidism patients were given methimazole at a starting dose of 30 mg daily, whereas ophthalmopathy patients were given high-dose intravenous methylprednisolone. The paper describes TCR Vbeta CDR3 sequencing of around 130 peripheral blood samples, made up of 43 ophthalmopathy patients, over 70 hyperthyroidism patients and some 17 progressor patients. Paper-wide results and their limitations: In validation, progression to ophthalmopathy was predicted by the model with 70.59% sensitivity and approximately 78% specificity, a median of about 6 months before onset. Sample size was not statistically predetermined, and blinding of investigators to group allocation was not performed. Blood samples also contained most of the expanded thyroid clonotypes (frequency above 0.001), which suggests that blood repertoires may reflect thyroid immune responses. In cross-validation, a model built on a 13 V-J signature told ophthalmopathy apart from stable hyperthyroidism with under 90% sensitivity and around 81% specificity, and in testing the same model reached 80%/75%.

This clonotype was counted ten times or more. Its antigen is not yet known. The sample holds no much larger clone one base away, and base qualities are not on file. The TCR beta CDR3 regions were amplified from RNA transcripts. A first-round RT-PCR of the TCR CDR3 used the HTBI primer set with the Qiagen OneStep RT-PCR kit. Libraries were constructed in a second round of multiplex PCR, after which size selection and purification were performed. The libraries were sequenced on an Illumina HiSeq2000 using paired-end 100 bp reads. The published analysis was carried out like this. SOAPnuke was used to process the raw data, throwing out any read that contained adapters or uncalled bases, had a mean Phred below 15, or lacked an exact constant-primer or identifier match. High-quality paired reads were merged with COPE v1.2.5, and unique nucleotide sequences were defined as clonotypes. MiTCR v1.1 was used to align the clonotypes against IMGT TRBV, TRBD and TRBJ reference segments. Analysis was restricted to V-J combinations with a frequency above 0.0001, which covered 98% to 99.2% of repertoires. The TCS score was defined as F50 (clonal expansion) divided by E x V (chaos), with BLOSUM62-based TCRdist calculated between CDR3 peptides within each V-J. Welch's t-statistics and random forest reduced fewer than 550 V-J features to some 14, which were used in a naive Bayes classifier (R e1071). The raw public reads went through TCRdb reprocessing: fastp at Q25, MiXCR clone calling, in-frame beta chains kept. Rows with a matching CDR3 protein are joined into one entry that keeps the most common DNA and genes. TCRdb's processing, not the authors', yielded these V and J calls. In this sample the table shows 360,000 or so distinct CDR3 sequences, approximately 14% of which occur a single time. 15% to 20% of the sample is taken by the ten largest.

In the ophthalmopathy patients, disease was moderately to severely active, with a Clinical Activity Score of 3 or more, a NOSPECS grade of 4 or more, and a duration of less than 3 months. Exclusion was applied to patients with uncontrolled infections, other autoimmune diseases, pregnancy or lactation. Clinical symptoms, serum thyroxine and TRAb, thyroid ultrasound, and orbital computed tomography formed the basis for the diagnoses. PBMCs were isolated from about 10 ml of fresh peripheral blood by Ficoll-Paque density gradient centrifugation. Trizol reagent was used to extract total RNA, and RNA quality was then checked on an Agilent 2100 Bioanalyzer. From cysteine to phenylalanine, the CDR3 is 15 amino acids long. The CDR3 DNA has 45 bases and is translated from base 1. V lost 4 bases and J lost 3 bases, and the count of bases not matched to a germline gene is 3. CDR1 and CDR2 were assigned from the germline V gene as KGHDR and SFDVKD.

The chain employs TRBV24-1 and TRBJ2-3; 10 middle bases align to TRBD1. The receptor comes from a woman in her sixties or seventies with Graves' ophthalmopathy. Sequenced: blood. The nucleotide sequence reads TGTGCCACCAGTGACGCGGGACAGGGGACAGATACGCAGTATTTT. The encoded protein is CATSDAGQGTDTQYF.